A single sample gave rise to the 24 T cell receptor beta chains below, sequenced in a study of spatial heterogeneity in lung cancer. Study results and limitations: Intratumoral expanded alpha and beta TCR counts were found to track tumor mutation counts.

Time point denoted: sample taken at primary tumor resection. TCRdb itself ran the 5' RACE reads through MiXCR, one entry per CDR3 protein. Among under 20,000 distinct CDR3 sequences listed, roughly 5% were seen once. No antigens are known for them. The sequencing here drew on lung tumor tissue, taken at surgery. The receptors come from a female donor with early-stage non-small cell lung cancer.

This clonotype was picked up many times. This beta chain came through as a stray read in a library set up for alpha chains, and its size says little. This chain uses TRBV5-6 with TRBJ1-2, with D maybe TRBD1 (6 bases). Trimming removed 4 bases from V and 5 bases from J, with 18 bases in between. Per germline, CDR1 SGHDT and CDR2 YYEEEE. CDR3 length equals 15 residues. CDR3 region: CASSTLDRSSYGYTF. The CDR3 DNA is TGTGCCAGCAGCACCCTCGACAGGAGTTCTTATGGCTACACCTTC. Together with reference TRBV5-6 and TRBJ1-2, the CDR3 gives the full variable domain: DAGVTQSPTHLIKTRGQQVTLRCSPKSGHDTVSWYQQALGQGPQFIFQYYEEEERQRGNFPDRFSGHQFPNYSSELNVNALLLGDSALYLCASSTLDRSSYGYTFGSGTRLTVV.

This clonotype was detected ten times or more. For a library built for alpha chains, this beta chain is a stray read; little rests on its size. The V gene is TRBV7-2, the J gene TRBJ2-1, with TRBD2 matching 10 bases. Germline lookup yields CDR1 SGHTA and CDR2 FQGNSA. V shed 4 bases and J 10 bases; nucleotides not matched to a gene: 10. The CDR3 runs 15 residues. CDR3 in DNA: TGTGCCAGCAGCTGGACCGGGACTAGCGTCAGGGAGCAGTTCTTC. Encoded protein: CASSWTGTSVREQFF.

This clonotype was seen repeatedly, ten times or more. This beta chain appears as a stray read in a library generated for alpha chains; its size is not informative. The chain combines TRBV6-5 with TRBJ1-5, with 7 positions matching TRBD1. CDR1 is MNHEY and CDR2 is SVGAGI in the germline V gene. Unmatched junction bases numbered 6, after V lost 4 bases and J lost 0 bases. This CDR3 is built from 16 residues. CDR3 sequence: CASSLNRGYSNQPQHF. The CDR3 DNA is TGTGCCAGCAGTTTGAACAGGGGATATAGCAATCAGCCCCAGCATTTT.

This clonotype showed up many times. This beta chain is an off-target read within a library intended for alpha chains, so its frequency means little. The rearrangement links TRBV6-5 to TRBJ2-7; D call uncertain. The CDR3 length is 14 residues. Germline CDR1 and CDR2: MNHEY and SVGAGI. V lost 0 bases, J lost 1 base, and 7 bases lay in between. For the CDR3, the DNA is TGTGCCAGCAGTTACTCGGGCGAATCCTACGAGCAGTACTTC. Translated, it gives CASSYSGESYEQYF.

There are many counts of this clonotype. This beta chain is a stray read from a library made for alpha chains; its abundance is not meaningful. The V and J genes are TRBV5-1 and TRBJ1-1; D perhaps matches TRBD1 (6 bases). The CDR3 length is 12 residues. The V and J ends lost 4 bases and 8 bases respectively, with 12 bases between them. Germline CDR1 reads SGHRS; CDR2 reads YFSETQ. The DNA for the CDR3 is TGCGCCAGCAGCCACCAGGGGCCCGAAGCTTTCTTT. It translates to CASSHQGPEAFF.

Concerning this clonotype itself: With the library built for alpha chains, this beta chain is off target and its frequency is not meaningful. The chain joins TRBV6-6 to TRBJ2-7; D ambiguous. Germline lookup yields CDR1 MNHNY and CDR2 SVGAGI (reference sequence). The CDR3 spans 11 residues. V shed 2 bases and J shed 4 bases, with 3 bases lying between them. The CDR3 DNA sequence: TGTGCCAGCAGTTACCGGTACGAGCAGTACTTC. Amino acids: CASSYRYEQYF.

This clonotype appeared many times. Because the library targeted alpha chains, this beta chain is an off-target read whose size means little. CDR3 sequence: CSARMGGGDSYEQYF. The CDR3, as DNA: TGCAGTGCTCGAATGGGAGGAGGAGACTCCTACGAGCAGTACTTC. The chain joins TRBV20-1 to TRBJ2-7; TRBD2 might be the D (6 bases). The V gene lost 5 bases and the J gene lost 0 bases, with 17 bases spanning the gap. Germline-derived CDR1 and CDR2 are DFQATT and SNEGSKA (reference sequence). The CDR3 totals 15 residues.

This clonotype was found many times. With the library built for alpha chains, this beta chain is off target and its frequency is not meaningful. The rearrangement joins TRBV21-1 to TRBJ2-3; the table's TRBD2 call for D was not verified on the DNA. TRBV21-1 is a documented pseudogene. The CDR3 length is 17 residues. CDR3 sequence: CASSKDPQREWSDTQYF. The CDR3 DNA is TGTGCCAGCAGCAAAGACCCCCAGCGGGAGTGGTCAGATACGCAGTATTTT.

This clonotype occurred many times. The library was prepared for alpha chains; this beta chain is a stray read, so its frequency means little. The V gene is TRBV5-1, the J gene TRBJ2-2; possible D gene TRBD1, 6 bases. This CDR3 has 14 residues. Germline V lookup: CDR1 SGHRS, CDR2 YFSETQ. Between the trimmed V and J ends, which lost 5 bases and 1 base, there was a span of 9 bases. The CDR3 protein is CASRLQGNTGELFF. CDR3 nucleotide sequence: TGCGCCAGCAGACTACAGGGGAACACCGGGGAGCTGTTTTTT.

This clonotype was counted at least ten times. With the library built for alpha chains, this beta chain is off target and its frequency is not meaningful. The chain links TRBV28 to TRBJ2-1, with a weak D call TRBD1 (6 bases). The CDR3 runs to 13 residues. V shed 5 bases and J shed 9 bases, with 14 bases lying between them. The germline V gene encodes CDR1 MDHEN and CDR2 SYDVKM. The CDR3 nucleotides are TGTGCCAGCAGTCTATCCGGACAGTTTGAGCAGTTCTTC. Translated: CASSLSGQFEQFF. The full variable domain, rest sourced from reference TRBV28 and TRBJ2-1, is DVKVTQSSRYLVKRTGEKVFLECVQDMDHENMFWYRQDPGLGLRLIYFSYDVKMKEKGDIPEGYSVSREKKERFSLILESASTNQTSMYLCASSLSGQFEQFFGPGTRLTVL.

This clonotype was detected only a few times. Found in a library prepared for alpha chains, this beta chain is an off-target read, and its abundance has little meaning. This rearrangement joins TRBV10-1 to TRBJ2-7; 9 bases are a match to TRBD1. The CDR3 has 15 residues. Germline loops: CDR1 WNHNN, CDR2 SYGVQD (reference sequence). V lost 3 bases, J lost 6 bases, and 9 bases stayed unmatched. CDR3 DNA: TGCGCCAGCAGTGATCCGGGACAGGGATTCTCCGAGCAGTACTTC. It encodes CASSDPGQGFSEQYF.

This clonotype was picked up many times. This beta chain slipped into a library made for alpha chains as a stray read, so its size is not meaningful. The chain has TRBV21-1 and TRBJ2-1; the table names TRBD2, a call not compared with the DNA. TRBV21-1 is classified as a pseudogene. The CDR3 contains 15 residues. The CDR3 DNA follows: TGTGCCAGCAGACCCGGACTAGCGGGGGACAGTGAGCAGTTCTTC. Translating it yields CASRPGLAGDSEQFF.

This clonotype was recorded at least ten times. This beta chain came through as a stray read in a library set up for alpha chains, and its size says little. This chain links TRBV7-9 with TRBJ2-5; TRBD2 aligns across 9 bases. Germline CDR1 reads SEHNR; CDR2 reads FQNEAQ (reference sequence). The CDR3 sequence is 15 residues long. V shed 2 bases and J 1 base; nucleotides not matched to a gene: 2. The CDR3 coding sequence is TGTGCCAGCAGCTTAAGCGGGAGGCCCCAAGAGACCCAGTACTTC. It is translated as CASSLSGRPQETQYF.

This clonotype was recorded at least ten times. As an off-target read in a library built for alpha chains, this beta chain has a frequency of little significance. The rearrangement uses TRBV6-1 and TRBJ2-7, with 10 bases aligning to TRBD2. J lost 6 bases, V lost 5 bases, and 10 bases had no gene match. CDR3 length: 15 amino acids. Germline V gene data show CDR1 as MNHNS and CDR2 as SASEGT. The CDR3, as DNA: TGTGCCAGCAGTCCCAAGCGGGAGGGCCAAAGCGAGCAGTACTTC. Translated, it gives CASSPKREGQSEQYF.

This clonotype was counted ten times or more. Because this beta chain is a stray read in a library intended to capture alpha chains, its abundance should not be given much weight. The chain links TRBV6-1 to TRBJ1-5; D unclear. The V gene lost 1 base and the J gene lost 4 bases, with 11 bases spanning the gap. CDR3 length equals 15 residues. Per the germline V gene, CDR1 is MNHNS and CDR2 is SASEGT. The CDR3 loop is CASSEVGRRNQPQHF. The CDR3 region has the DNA TGTGCCAGCAGTGAAGTAGGGAGACGGAATCAGCCCCAGCATTTT.

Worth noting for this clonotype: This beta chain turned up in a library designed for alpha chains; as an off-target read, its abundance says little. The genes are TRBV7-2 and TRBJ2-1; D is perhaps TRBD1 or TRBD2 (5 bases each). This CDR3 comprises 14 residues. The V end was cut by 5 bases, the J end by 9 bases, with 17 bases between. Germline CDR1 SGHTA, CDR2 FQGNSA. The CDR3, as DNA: TGTGCCAGCAGCCCGGACTGGGGTGGGACTGAGCAGTTCTTC. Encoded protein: CASSPDWGGTEQFF.

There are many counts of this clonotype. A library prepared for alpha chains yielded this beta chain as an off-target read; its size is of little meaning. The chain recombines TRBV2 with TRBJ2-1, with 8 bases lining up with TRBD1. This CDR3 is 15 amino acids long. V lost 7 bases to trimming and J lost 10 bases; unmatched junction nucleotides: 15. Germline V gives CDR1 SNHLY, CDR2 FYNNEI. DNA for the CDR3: TGTGCCAGCACCGAACAGGGGGGACCAAAATTGGAGCAGTTCTTC. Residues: CASTEQGGPKLEQFF.

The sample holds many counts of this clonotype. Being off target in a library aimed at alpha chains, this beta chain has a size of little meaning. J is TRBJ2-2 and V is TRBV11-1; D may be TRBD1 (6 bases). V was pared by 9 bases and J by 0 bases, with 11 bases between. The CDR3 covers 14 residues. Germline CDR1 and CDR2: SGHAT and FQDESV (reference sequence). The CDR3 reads CASRGHSNTGELFF. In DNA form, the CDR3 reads TGTGCCAGTCGGGGACATTCGAACACCGGGGAGCTGTTTTTT.

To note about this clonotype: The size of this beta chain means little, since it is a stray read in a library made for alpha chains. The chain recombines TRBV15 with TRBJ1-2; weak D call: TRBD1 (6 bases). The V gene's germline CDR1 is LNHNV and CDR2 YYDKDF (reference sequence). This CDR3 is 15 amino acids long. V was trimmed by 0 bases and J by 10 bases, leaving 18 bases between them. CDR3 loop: CATSREETGPTSYTF. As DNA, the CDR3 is TGTGCCACCAGCAGAGAAGAGACAGGACCCACGTCCTACACCTTC.

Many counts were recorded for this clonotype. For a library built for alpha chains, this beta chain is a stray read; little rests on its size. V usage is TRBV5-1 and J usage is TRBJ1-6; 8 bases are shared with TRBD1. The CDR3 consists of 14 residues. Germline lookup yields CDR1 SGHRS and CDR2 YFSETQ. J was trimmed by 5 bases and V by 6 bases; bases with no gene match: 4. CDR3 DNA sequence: TGCGCCAGCAACCGGGGACAGGATAATTCACCCCTCCACTTT. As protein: CASNRGQDNSPLHF.

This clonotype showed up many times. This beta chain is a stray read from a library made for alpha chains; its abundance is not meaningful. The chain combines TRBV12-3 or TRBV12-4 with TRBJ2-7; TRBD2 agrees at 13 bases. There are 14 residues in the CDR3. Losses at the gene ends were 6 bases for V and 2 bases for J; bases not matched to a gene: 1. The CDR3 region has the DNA TGTGCCAGCAGCGGGACTAGCGGGGCCTACGAGCAGTACTTC. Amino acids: CASSGTSGAYEQYF.

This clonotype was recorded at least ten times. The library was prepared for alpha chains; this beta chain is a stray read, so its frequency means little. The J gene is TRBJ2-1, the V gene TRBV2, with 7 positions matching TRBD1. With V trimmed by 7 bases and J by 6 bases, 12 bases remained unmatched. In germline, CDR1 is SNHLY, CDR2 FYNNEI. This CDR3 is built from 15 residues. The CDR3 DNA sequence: TGTGCCAGCACCCTGACAGGGATTTCCCTCAATGAGCAGTTCTTC. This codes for CASTLTGISLNEQFF. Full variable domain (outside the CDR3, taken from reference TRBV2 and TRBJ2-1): EPEVTQTPSHQVTQMGQEVILRCVPISNHLYFYWYRQILGQKVEFLVSFYNNEISEKSEIFDDQFSVERPDGSNFTLKIRSTKLEDSAMYFCASTLTGISLNEQFFGPGTRLTVL.

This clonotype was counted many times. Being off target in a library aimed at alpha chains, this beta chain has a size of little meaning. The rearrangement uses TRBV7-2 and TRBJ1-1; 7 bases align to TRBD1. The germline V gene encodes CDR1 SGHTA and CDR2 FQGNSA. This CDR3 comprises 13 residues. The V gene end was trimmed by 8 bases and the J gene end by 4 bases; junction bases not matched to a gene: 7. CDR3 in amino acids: CASRGGDSTEAFF. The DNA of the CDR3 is TGTGCCAGCCGCGGGGGGGACAGCACTGAAGCTTTCTTT.

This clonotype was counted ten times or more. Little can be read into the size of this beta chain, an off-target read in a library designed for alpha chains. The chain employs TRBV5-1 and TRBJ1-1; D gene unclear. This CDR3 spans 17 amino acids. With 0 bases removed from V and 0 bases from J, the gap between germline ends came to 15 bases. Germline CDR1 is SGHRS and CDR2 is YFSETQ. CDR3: CASSLVVQGSMNTEAFF. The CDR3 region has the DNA TGCGCCAGCAGCTTGGTGGTACAAGGGTCGATGAACACTGAAGCTTTCTTT.